The TCR beta chain under discussion was sequenced for a study of vaccination effects on CD4 cells after COVID-19. Study-level points and caveats: Small numbers of convalescent patients limited the study. It also lacked early post-infection timepoints.

About this clone itself: Its specificity is not known.

With about ten days of culture completed, CD4+ T cells were isolated. Libraries were prepared by immunoSEQ multiplex PCR; TCRdb keeps only in-frame clonotypes and omits some of them. This sample carries tens of thousands of clones, approximately 70% of them seen once, and the ten largest clones take under 25%. V was cut by 0 bases and J by 7 bases, with 15 bases left in between. Germline CDR1 is MNHEY and CDR2 is SVGAGI. There are 15 residues in the CDR3. This receptor was identified in a human donor who had a prior SARS-CoV-2 infection. The material sequenced was CD4+ T cells from PBMCs cultured without peptide, taken before COVID-19 vaccination. The chain employs TRBV6-5 and TRBJ1-2; D is perhaps TRBD1 (5 bases). The CDR3 loop is CASSYSETGRGGYTF. CDR3 in DNA: TGTGCCAGCAGTTACTCTGAAACGGGGCGCGGTGGCTACACCTTC.